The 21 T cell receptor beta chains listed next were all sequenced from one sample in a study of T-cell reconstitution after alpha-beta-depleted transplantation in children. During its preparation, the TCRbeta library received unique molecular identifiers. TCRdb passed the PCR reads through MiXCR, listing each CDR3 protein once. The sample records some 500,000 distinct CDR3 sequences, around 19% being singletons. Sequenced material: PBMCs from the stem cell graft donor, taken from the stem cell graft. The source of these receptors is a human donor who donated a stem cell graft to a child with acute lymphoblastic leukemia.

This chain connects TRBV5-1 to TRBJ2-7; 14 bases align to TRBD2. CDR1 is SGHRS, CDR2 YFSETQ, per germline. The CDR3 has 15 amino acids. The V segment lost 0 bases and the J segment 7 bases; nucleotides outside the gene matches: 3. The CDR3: CASSLGGLAGVEQYF. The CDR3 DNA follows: TGCGCCAGCAGCTTGGGGGGACTAGCGGGAGTGGAGCAGTACTTC.

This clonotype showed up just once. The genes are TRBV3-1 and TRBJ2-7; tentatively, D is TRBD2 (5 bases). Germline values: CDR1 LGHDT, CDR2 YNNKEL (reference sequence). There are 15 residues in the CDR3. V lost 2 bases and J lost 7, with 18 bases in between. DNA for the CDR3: TGTGCCAGCAGCCAACGTTTGGACGGGGTGGGAGAGCAGTACTTC. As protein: CASSQRLDGVGEQYF.

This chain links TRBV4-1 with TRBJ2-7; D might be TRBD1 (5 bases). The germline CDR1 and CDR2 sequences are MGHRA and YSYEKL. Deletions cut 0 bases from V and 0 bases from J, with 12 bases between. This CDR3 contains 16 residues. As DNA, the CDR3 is TGCGCCAGCAGCCAAGAGGAAGGGGTACCCTCCTACGAGCAGTACTTC. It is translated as CASSQEEGVPSYEQYF.

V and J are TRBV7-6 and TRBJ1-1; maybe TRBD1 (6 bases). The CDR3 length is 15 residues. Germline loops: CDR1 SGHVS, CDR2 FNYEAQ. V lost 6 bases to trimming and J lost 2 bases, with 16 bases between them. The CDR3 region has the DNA TGTGCCAGCAGTTCAACGACAGGTCTAAACACTGAAGCTTTCTTT. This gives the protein CASSSTTGLNTEAFF.

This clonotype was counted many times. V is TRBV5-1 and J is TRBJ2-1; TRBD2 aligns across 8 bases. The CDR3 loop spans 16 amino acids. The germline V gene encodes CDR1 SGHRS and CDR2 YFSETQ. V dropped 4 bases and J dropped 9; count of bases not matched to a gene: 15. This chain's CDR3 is CASSPVVSGGPIEQFF. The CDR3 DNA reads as TGCGCCAGCAGCCCGGTGGTTTCGGGAGGGCCGATTGAGCAGTTCTTC. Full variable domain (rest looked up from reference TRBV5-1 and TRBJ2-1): KAGVTQTPRYLIKTRGQQVTLSCSPISGHRSVSWYQQTPGQGLQFLFEYFSETQRNKGNFPGRFSGRQFSNSRSEMNVSTLELGDSALYLCASSPVVSGGPIEQFFGPGTRLTVL.

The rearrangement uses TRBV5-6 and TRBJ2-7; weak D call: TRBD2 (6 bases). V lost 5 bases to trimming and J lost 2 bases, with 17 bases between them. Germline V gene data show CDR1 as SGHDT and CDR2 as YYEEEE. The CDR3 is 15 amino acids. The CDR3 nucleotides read TGTGCCAGCAGGGCCGGGAGACGAATGGCCTACGAGCAGTACTTC. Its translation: CASRAGRRMAYEQYF.

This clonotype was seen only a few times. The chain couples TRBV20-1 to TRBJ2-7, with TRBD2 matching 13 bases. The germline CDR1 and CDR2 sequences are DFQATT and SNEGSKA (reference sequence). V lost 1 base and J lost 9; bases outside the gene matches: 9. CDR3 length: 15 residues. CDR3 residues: CSARVGTSGTAGQYF. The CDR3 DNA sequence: TGCAGTGCTAGAGTGGGGACTAGCGGGACCGCCGGGCAGTACTTC.

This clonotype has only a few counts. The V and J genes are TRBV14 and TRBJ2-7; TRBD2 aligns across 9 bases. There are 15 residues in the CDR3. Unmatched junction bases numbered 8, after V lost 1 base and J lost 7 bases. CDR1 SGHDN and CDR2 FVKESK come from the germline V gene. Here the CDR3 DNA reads TGTGCCAGCAGCCAAGTTAAAGCGGGAGGCCTGGAGCAGTACTTC. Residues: CASSQVKAGGLEQYF.

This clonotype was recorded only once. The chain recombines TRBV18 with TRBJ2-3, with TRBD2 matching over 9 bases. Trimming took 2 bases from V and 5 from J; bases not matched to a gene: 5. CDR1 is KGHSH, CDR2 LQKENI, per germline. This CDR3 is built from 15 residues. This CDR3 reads CASSPAGGPVDTQYF. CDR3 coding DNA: TGTGCCAGCTCACCAGCGGGAGGGCCGGTAGATACGCAGTATTTT. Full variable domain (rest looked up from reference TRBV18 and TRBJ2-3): NAGVMQNPRHLVRRRGQEARLRCSPMKGHSHVYWYRQLPEEGLKFMVYLQKENIIDESGMPKERFSAEFPKEGPSILRIQQVVRGDSAAYFCASSPAGGPVDTQYFGPGTRLTVL.

CDR3 loop: CASSFGPGGRNNEQFF. The CDR3 DNA reads as TGTGCCAGCAGTTTCGGGCCAGGAGGGCGGAACAATGAGCAGTTCTTC. J is TRBJ2-1 and V is TRBV27; D is perhaps TRBD2 (6 bases). Germline CDR1 MNHEY, CDR2 SMNVEV (reference sequence). CDR3 size: 16 residues. V lost 3 bases and J 5 bases, leaving 17 bases between the germline ends.

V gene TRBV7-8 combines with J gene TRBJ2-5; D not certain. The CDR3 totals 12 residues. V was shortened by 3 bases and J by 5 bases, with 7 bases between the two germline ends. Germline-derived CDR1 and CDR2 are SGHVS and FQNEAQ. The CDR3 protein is CASSFDGETQYF. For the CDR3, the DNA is TGTGCCAGCAGCTTTGACGGGGAGACCCAGTACTTC.

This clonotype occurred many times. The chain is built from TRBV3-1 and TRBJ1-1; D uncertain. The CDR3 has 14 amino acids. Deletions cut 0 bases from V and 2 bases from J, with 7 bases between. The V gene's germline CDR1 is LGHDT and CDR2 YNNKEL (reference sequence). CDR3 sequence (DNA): TGTGCCAGCAGCCAAGATAGGAGTAACACTGAAGCTTTCTTT. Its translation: CASSQDRSNTEAFF.

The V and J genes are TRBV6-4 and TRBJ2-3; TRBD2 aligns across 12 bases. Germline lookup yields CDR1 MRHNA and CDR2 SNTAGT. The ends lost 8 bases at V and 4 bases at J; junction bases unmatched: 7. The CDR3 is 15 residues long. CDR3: CASRRLAGEADTQYF. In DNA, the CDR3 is TGTGCCAGCCGAAGACTAGCGGGAGAGGCAGATACGCAGTATTTT.

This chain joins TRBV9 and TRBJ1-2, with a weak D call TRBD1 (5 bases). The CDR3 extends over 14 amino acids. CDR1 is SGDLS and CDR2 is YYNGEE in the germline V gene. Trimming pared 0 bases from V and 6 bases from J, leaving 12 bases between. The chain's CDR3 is CASSVGVGVHGYTF. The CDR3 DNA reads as TGTGCCAGCAGCGTAGGTGTAGGGGTCCATGGCTACACCTTC.

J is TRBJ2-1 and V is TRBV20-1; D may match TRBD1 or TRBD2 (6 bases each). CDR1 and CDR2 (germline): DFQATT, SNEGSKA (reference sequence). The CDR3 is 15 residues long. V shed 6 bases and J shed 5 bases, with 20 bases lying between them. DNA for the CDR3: TGCAGTGCCAACATCGGGGGCGCATCCGACAATGAGCAGTTCTTC. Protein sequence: CSANIGGASDNEQFF.

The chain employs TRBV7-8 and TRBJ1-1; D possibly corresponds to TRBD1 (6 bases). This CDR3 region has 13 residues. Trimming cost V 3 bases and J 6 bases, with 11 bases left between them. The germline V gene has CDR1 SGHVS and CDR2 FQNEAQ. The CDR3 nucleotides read TGTGCCAGCAGCTTTCCGGGGGGCGCTGAAGCTTTCTTT. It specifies CASSFPGGAEAFF.

The CDR3 sequence is CASSGVGGSTSGNTIYF. The DNA for the CDR3 is TGTGCCAGCAGCGGCGTCGGGGGCTCCACCTCTGGAAACACCATATATTTT. The rearrangement links TRBV12-3 or TRBV12-4 to TRBJ1-3; possible D gene TRBD1, 6 bases. The V end was cut by 6 bases, the J end by 0 bases, with 18 bases between. The CDR3 runs 17 residues.

CDR3 loop: CASSAPLVGEQFF. The CDR3 DNA reads TGTGCCAGCAGCGCCCCTCTAGTGGGGGAGCAGTTCTTC. The chain couples TRBV7-3 to TRBJ2-1; D is unresolved. CDR3 length equals 13 residues. Germline V gene sequence: CDR1 SGHTA, CDR2 FQGTGA. V shed 5 bases and J shed 10 bases, with 15 bases lying between them. Full variable domain (remainder filled in from reference TRBV7-3 and TRBJ2-1): GAGVSQTPSNKVTEKGKYVELRCDPISGHTALYWYRQSLGQGPEFLIYFQGTGAADDSGLPNDRFFAVRPEGSVSTLKIQRTERGDSAVYLCASSAPLVGEQFFGPGTRLTVL.

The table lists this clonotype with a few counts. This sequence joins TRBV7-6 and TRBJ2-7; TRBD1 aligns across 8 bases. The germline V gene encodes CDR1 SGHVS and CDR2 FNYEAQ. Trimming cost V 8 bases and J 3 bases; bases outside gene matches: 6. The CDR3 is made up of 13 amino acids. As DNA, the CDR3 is TGTGCCAGCTCCAAGGACAGGGACTACGAGCAGTACTTC. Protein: CASSKDRDYEQYF.

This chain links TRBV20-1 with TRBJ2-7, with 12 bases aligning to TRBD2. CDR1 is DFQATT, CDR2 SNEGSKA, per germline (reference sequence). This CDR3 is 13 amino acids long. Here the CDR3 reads CSGGLAGAYEQYF. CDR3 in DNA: TGCAGCGGGGGACTAGCGGGTGCCTACGAGCAGTACTTC.

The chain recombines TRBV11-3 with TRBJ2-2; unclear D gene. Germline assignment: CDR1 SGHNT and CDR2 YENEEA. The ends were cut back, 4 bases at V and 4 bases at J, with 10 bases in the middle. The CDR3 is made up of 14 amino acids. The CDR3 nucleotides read TGTGCCAGCAGCTCCGAGTCTATCACCGGGGAGCTGTTTTTT. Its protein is CASSSESITGELFF.